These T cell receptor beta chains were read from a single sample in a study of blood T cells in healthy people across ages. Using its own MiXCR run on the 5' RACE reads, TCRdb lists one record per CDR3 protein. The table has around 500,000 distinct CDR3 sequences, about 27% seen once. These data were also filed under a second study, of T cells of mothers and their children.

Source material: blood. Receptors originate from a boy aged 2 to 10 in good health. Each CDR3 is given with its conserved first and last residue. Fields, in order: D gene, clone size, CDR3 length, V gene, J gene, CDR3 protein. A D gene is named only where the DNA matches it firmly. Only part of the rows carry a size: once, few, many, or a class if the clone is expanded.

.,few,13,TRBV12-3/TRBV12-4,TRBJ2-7,CASSLALGGEQYF
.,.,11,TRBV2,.,CASRSGETQYF
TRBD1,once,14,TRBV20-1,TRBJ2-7,CSASSWDSSYEQYF
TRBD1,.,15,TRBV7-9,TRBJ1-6,CASSASDRGSSPLHF
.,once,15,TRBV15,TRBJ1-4,CATSRDGSANEKLFF
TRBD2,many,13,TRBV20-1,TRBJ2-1,CSARGLAGNEQFF
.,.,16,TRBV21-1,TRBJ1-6,CASISARGESNSPLHF
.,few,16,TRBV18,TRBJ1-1,CASSYRDNELGTEAFF
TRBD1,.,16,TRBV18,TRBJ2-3,CASSPPVQGARDTQYF
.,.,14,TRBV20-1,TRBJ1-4,CSARSGSANEKLFF
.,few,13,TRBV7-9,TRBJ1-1,CASGTGFLTEAFF
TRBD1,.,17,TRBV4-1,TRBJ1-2,CASSQPGQGAPRDGYTF
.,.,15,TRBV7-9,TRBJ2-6,CASSHHVSGANVLTF
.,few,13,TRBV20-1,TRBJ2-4,CSASEYSGNIQYF
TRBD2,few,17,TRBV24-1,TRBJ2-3,CATSDGGGPASTDTQYF
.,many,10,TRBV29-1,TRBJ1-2,CSVEYYGYTF
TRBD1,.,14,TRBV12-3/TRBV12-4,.,CASRGTGEVETQYF
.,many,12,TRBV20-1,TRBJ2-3,CSARTFTDTQYF
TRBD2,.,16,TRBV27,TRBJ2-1,CANSLGGRARFNEQFF
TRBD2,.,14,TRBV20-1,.,CSAQPGLAGHGQFF
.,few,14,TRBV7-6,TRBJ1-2,CASSLDRTGGGYTF
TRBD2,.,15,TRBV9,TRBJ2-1,CASSAAGVRGNEQFF
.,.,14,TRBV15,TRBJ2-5,CATSTPGKMETQYF
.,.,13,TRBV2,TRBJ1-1,CASRARGDTEAFF
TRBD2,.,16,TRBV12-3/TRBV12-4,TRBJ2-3,CASSLLAGRAPDTQYF
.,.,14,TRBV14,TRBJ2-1,CASSQGAGSYEQFF
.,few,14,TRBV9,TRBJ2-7,CASSVDDGIYEQYF
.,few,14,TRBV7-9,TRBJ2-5,CASSPHASQETQYF
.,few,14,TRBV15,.,CATSFPGRDNEQFF
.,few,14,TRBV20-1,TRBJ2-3,CSAKKWTLTDTQYF
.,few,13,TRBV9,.,CASIGGLFDEQFF
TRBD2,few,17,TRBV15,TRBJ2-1,CATSRDQAGGSYNEQFF
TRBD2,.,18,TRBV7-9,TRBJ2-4,CASSLAGGRHLAKNIQYF
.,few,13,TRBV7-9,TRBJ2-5,CASSGGHKETQYF
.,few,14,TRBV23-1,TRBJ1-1,CASRPGLRNTEAFF
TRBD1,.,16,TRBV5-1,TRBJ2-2,CASSYSGTGDTGELFF
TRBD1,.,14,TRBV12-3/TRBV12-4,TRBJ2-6,CASDRGTGANVLTF
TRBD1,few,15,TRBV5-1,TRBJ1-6,CASSLSGRGESPLHF
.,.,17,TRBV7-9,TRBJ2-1,CASSPAGRGLFDNEQFF
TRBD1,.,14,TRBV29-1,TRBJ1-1,CSVGGQGPGTEAFF
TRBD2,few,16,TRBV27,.,CASSNLGGRSYNEQFF
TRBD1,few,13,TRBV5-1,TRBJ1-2,CASSEQGNYGYTF
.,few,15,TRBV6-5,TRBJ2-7,CASSSHTAGSYEQYF
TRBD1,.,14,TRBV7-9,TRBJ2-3,CASSSRQGADTQYF
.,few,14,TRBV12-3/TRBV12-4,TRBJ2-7,CASSLRGGTYEQYF
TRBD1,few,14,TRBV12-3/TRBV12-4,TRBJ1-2,CASNPGTGSYGYTF
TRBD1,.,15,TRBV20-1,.,CSAKTGTGGKDEQFF
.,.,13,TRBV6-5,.,CASSSGHSYEQYF
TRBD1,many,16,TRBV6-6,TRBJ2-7,CASSYLRQGPSYEQYF
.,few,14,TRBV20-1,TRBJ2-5,CSASPGHGLETQYF
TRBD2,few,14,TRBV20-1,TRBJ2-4,CSARDVLAENIQYF
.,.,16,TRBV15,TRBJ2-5,CATSRDKWGGKETQYF
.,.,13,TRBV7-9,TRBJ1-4,CASSLGQSEKLFF
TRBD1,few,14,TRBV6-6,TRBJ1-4,CASTAADRGEKLFF
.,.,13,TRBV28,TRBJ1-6,CASSPKTTKVLHF
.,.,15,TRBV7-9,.,CASSLVQVPPYEQFF
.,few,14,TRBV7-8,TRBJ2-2,CASSTSSGPGELFF
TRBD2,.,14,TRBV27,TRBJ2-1,CASSLVWREDEQFF
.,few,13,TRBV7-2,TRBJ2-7,CASTDRSGYEQYF
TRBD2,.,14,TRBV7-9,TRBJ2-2,CASSSGLPTGELFF